The 2 T cell receptor beta chains below come from one sample, sequenced in a study of shared clonotypes between healthy human individuals. Some clones are missing from TCRdb's copy, which holds only in-frame ones; the method was immunoSEQ multiplex PCR. Of around 720,000 clones listed, 73% are singletons. The sequenced sample was memory CD4+ T cells sorted from blood. The subset was: CD45RA-negative fraction. These receptors came from a woman aged 30 to 39 in good health.

This rearrangement joins TRBV2 to TRBJ1-3; D unresolved. V was shortened by 7 bases and J by 7 bases, with 20 bases between the two germline ends. Germline CDR1 is SNHLY and CDR2 is FYNNEI. CDR3 size: 15 residues. The CDR3: CASTMDAQIRNTIYF. The CDR3 DNA reads as TGTGCCAGCACCATGGACGCCCAGATTAGGAACACCATATATTTT.

The V and J genes are TRBV19 and TRBJ1-2; TRBD1 matches 7 bases. Trimming took 5 bases from V and 4 from J; bases not matched to a gene: 10. Germline CDR1 LNHDA, CDR2 SQIVND (reference sequence). There are 15 residues in the CDR3. In DNA, the CDR3 is TGTGCCAGTAGTCCGCGACAGGGATCGGGCTATGGCTACACCTTC. This codes for CASSPRQGSGYGYTF.